A single sample is the source of the 16 T cell receptor beta chains below, sequenced in a study of response to subunit inactivated influenza vaccine (dated by TCRdb to the late 2010s). The library came from RT-PCR. Reads for this sample came from an Illumina HiSeq 2500. TCRdb handled the public reads itself, with Q25 trimming in fastp and clone calling in MiXCR, and kept productive beta chains. CDR3 protein sequences are deduplicated, and each keeps its most common genes and DNA. In all, the sample holds approximately 290,000 distinct CDR3 sequences, and about 20% of those were seen once. The top ten clones comprise over 9% of the sample. The sequenced sample was PBMCs from blood, obtained less than 22 months after vaccination. The origin of the receptors is a man aged 50 to 75 who received an inactivated influenza vaccine. Donor details come from another sample of the same person, matched by shared clones.

This clonotype has just a few counts. The chain recombines TRBV2 with TRBJ1-2; D gene ambiguous. This CDR3 spans 13 amino acids. Germline loops: CDR1 SNHLY, CDR2 FYNNEI. Trimming removed 2 bases at V and 8 bases at J, with 12 bases between. This chain's CDR3 is CASSELRSRGYTF. The CDR3 DNA follows: TGTGCCAGCAGTGAATTAAGGTCGCGGGGCTACACCTTC.

The table lists this clonotype with a few counts. The V and J genes are TRBV28 and TRBJ1-1, with D unclear. V dropped 3 bases and J dropped 3 bases, with 11 bases sitting between them. Germline V gene lookup returns CDR1 MDHEN and CDR2 SYDVKM. There are 14 residues in the CDR3. CDR3 residues: CASSLVDFDTEAFF. CDR3 bases: TGTGCCAGCAGTTTGGTCGACTTCGACACTGAAGCTTTCTTT.

The chain is built from TRBV6-2 or TRBV6-3 and TRBJ2-3; D is ambiguous. The length of the CDR3 is 16 residues. V shed 5 bases and J shed 2 bases, with 17 bases lying between them. Germline CDR1 reads MNHEY; CDR2 reads SVGEGT. The CDR3 region is CASSTLFGGYTDTQYF. The CDR3 coding sequence is TGTGCCAGCAGTACCCTCTTCGGTGGTTACACAGATACGCAGTATTTT.

This clonotype has only a few counts. The chain employs TRBV6-4 and TRBJ2-1; D is perhaps TRBD1 (6 bases). CDR3 length: 13 amino acids. Germline V CDR1 and CDR2: MRHNA, SNTAGT. The V gene lost 9 bases and the J gene lost 3 bases, with 12 bases spanning the gap. CDR3 amino acids: CASSQGFYNEQFF. In DNA, the CDR3 is TGTGCCAGTTCACAGGGCTTCTACAATGAGCAGTTCTTC.

The chain couples TRBV4-3 to TRBJ2-1; 13 bases match TRBD2. Per the germline V gene, CDR1 is LGHNA and CDR2 is YSLEER. CDR3 length equals 17 residues. The V segment lost 1 base and the J segment 8 bases; nucleotides outside the gene matches: 8. CDR3 protein: CASSQGVGLAGVDEQFF. CDR3 bases: TGCGCCAGCAGCCAAGGGGTAGGACTAGCGGGAGTAGATGAGCAGTTCTTC.

The rearrangement links TRBV7-2 to TRBJ1-5; D may be TRBD1 (6 bases). Germline CDR1 reads SGHTA; CDR2 reads FQGNSA. This CDR3 has 15 residues. The V and J ends lost 5 bases and 6 bases respectively, with 17 bases between them. CDR3 DNA sequence: TGTGCCAGCAGCATGAGGGGGGGACAACTTCAGCCCCAGCATTTT. It is translated as CASSMRGGQLQPQHF.

The rearrangement links TRBV12-3 or TRBV12-4 to TRBJ2-1; the match to TRBD2 covers 10 bases. V lost 8 bases and J lost 2; bases outside the gene matches: 6. The CDR3 runs 15 residues. The CDR3 sequence is CASGSLAGAYNEQFF. Written as DNA, the CDR3 is TGTGCCAGCGGAAGCCTAGCGGGGGCCTACAATGAGCAGTTCTTC.

As concerns this clonotype: A read error may account for a junction end that differs from germline. The V gene is TRBV24-1, the J gene TRBJ2-2, with a weak D call TRBD2 (6 bases). The germline CDR1 and CDR2 sequences are KGHDR and SFDVKD. The CDR3 is made up of 16 amino acids. CDR3 region: CATSALGFGGTGELFF. CDR3 in DNA: TGTGCCACCAGTGCTTTGGGGTTCGGAGGGACCGGGGAGCTGTTTTTT.

The chain has TRBV6-2 or TRBV6-3 and TRBJ2-7, with a weak D call TRBD2 (6 bases). Trimming pared 7 bases from V and 0 bases from J, leaving 13 bases between. The CDR3 is made up of 14 amino acids. In germline, CDR1 is MNHEY, CDR2 SVGEGT. The CDR3 DNA reads as TGTGCCAGCATAAATTCGGACTACTCCTACGAGCAGTACTTC. Translating gives CASINSDYSYEQYF.

The chain is built from TRBV7-2 and TRBJ2-3; a possible D gene is TRBD1 (6 bases). V shed 5 bases and J shed 2 bases, with 14 bases lying between them. Germline V CDR1 and CDR2: SGHTA, FQGNSA. The CDR3 covers 15 residues. CDR3 amino acids: CASSLGTPYTDTQYF. CDR3 sequence (DNA): TGTGCCAGCAGCCTAGGGACACCCTACACAGATACGCAGTATTTT.

There are a few counts of this clonotype. This chain connects TRBV5-6 to TRBJ1-2; the D is unclear. V dropped 4 bases and J dropped 8 bases, with 15 bases sitting between them. Per the germline V gene, CDR1 is SGHDT and CDR2 is YYEEEE. The CDR3 extends over 13 amino acids. In nucleotides, the CDR3 is TGTGCCAGCAGCGAGGCGGGGTTGGAAGGCTACACCTTC. It is translated as CASSEAGLEGYTF. Complete variable domain (other parts from reference TRBV5-6 and TRBJ1-2): DAGVTQSPTHLIKTRGQQVTLRCSPKSGHDTVSWYQQALGQGPQFIFQYYEEEERQRGNFPDRFSGHQFPNYSSELNVNALLLGDSALYLCASSEAGLEGYTFGSGTRLTVV.

The J gene is TRBJ2-5, the V gene TRBV6-1; no firm D call. Germline values: CDR1 MNHNS, CDR2 SASEGT. V was pared by 5 bases and J by 3 bases, with 13 bases between. The CDR3 sequence is 14 residues long. The CDR3 loop reads CASSSTTQKETQYF. In nucleotides, the CDR3 is TGTGCCAGCAGTAGCACCACTCAGAAAGAGACCCAGTACTTC.

The rearrangement links TRBV5-1 to TRBJ2-1; D perhaps matches TRBD2 (6 bases). The CDR3 covers 15 residues. Trimming took 4 bases from V and 8 from J, leaving 19 bases between them. From germline, CDR1 is SGHRS and CDR2 YFSETQ. The CDR3 sequence is CASSTGHGGVDEQFF. DNA for the CDR3: TGCGCCAGCAGCACGGGCCACGGAGGGGTGGATGAGCAGTTCTTC.

The J gene is TRBJ2-7, the V gene TRBV9; D is unclear. Per germline, CDR1 SGDLS and CDR2 YYNGEE. Trimming took off 4 bases at V and 5 bases at J, with 7 bases between the two ends. The CDR3 runs to 11 residues. As DNA, the CDR3 is TGTGCCAGCAGCATAACAGACGAGCAGTACTTC. This gives the protein CASSITDEQYF.

This chain links TRBV27 with TRBJ2-2; 7 nucleotides align to TRBD1. With V trimmed by 6 bases and J by 1 base, 5 bases remained unmatched. Per germline, CDR1 MNHEY and CDR2 SMNVEV (reference sequence). CDR3 size: 15 residues. The CDR3 sequence is CASSRDSVNTGELFF. As DNA, the CDR3 is TGTGCCAGCAGCCGGGACAGTGTGAACACCGGGGAGCTGTTTTTT.

This clonotype was recorded many times. The chain recombines TRBV12-3 or TRBV12-4 with TRBJ2-5; D is uncertain. V was clipped by 6 bases and J by 9 bases, with 20 bases between them. The CDR3 sequence is 14 residues long. The CDR3 nucleotides are TGTGCCAGCAGCTCCGGCCCTCAAGGGTTGGCCCAGTACTTC. This sequence encodes CASSSGPQGLAQYF.